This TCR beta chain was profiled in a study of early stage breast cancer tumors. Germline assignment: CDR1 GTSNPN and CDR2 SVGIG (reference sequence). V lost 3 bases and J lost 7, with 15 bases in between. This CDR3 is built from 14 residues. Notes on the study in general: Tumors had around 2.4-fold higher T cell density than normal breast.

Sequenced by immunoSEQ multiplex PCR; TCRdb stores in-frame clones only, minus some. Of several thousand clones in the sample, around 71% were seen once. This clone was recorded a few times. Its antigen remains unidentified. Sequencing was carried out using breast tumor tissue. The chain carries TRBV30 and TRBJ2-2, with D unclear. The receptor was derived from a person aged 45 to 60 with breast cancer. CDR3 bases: TGTGCCTGGAGGGCTGTTCTAGGATACGGGGAGCTGTTTTTT. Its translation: CAWRAVLGYGELFF.